Presented here are 17 T cell receptor beta chains from one specimen sequenced in a study of blood T cell repertoires in COVID-19. Generated by immunoSEQ multiplex PCR, the TCRdb table keeps only in-frame clones and is missing some. The sample lists 330,000 or so clones, 75% to 90% occurring once. The sequencing sample was made of PBMCs or T cells enriched from blood (not recorded which). All receptors come from a man younger than 45 who had recovered from COVID-19.

V and J are TRBV28 and TRBJ1-6; a possible D gene is TRBD1 (6 bases). CDR1 and CDR2 (germline): MDHEN, SYDVKM. Trimming took 6 bases from V and 11 from J, leaving 17 bases between them. CDR3 length equals 14 residues. The CDR3 nucleotides read TGTGCCAGCAGCCCTACCTCAGGGGTGGCACCCCTCCACTTT. This encodes CASSPTSGVAPLHF.

The chain uses TRBV19 and TRBJ1-1; 7 bases fit TRBD1. Germline CDR1 LNHDA, CDR2 SQIVND (reference sequence). The CDR3 runs to 15 residues. V shed 6 bases, J shed 1 base, and the junction held 8 bases outside the gene matches. This CDR3 is CASRVQGPRNTEAFF. The CDR3 coding sequence is TGTGCCAGTAGAGTACAGGGGCCGAGGAACACTGAAGCTTTCTTT.

The chain uses TRBV18 and TRBJ1-4; D is perhaps TRBD1 (5 bases). Germline V lookup: CDR1 KGHSH, CDR2 LQKENI. Trimming took 5 bases from V and 5 from J, leaving 9 bases between them. This CDR3 comprises 13 residues. The CDR3 DNA is TGTGCCAGCTCAGTCCAGGGAAATGAAAAACTGTTTTTT. Protein: CASSVQGNEKLFF.

The V gene is TRBV24-1, the J gene TRBJ2-3; D may be TRBD1 (5 bases). Trimming left V 1 base short and J 0 bases short, with 7 bases between. The CDR3 covers 15 residues. Germline CDR1 is KGHDR and CDR2 is SFDVKD. The CDR3 spells CATSDLGESTDTQYF. The CDR3 nucleotides are TGTGCCACCAGTGATTTAGGGGAAAGCACAGATACGCAGTATTTT.

This clone was counted once. V and J are TRBV4-2 and TRBJ2-7, with 9 nucleotides matching TRBD1. This CDR3 has 18 amino acids. J gave up 3 bases and V 3 bases, and 15 bases lay outside the gene matches. In germline, CDR1 is LGHNA, CDR2 YNFKEQ. This chain's CDR3 is CASSQLGGWDREFYEQYF. The CDR3 bases are TGTGCCAGCAGCCAGCTCGGGGGCTGGGACAGGGAATTCTACGAGCAGTACTTC.

This clone appeared once. J is TRBJ1-3 and V is TRBV7-2; no definite D call. Germline CDR1 reads SGHTA; CDR2 reads FQGNSA. This CDR3 contains 16 residues. The germline V and J ends were trimmed by 1 base and 0 bases, with 10 bases remaining between them. The CDR3 spells CASSLGPPSSGNTIYF. The CDR3 DNA is TGTGCCAGCAGCTTAGGGCCACCCAGCTCTGGAAACACCATATATTTT.

V gene TRBV29-1 combines with J gene TRBJ2-5; TRBD2 matches at 10 bases. Trimming took 4 bases from V and 4 from J; bases not matched to a gene: 6. The germline gives CDR1 SQVTM, CDR2 ANQGSEA. The CDR3 sequence is 14 residues long. CDR3 nucleotides: TGCAGCGTTGTCCTAGCGGGGGTGGGAGAGACCCAGTACTTC. This codes for CSVVLAGVGETQYF.

The chain couples TRBV7-2 to TRBJ1-6, with D possibly being TRBD1 (5 bases). Germline loops: CDR1 SGHTA, CDR2 FQGNSA. Trimming took off 7 bases at V and 5 bases at J, with 21 bases between the two ends. The CDR3 sequence is 17 residues long. The chain's CDR3 is CASNPWGVGIDNSPLHF. The CDR3 nucleotides are TGTGCCAGCAACCCTTGGGGGGTGGGGATCGATAATTCACCCCTCCACTTT.

The V and J genes are TRBV7-9 and TRBJ1-1; D unclear. The CDR3 loop spans 15 amino acids. The germline V and J ends were trimmed by 5 bases and 1 base, with 14 bases remaining between them. CDR1 is SEHNR and CDR2 is FQNEAQ in the germline V gene (reference sequence). CDR3 sequence: CASSPPGGWNTEAFF. CDR3 in DNA: TGTGCCAGCAGCCCTCCGGGTGGATGGAACACTGAAGCTTTCTTT. Drawing the rest from reference TRBV7-9 and TRBJ1-1, the complete variable domain is DTGVSQNPRHKITKRGQNVTFRCDPISEHNRLYWYRQTLGQGPEFLTYFQNEAQLEKSRLLSDRFSAERPKGSFSTLEIQRTEQGDSAMYLCASSPPGGWNTEAFFGQGTRLTVV.

The chain couples TRBV7-8 to TRBJ2-3; no clear D. The V gene's germline CDR1 is SGHVS and CDR2 FQNEAQ. V was trimmed by 5 bases and J by 1 base, leaving 7 bases between them. CDR3 length: 13 residues. The CDR3 DNA sequence: TGTGCCAGCAGCCTAGGGCGCACAGATACGCAGTATTTT. Its translation: CASSLGRTDTQYF.

This clone was observed a handful of times. The chain employs TRBV7-9 and TRBJ1-6; 7 positions match TRBD1. Germline lookup yields CDR1 SEHNR and CDR2 FQNEAQ (reference sequence). CDR3 length: 16 residues. The V and J ends lost 4 bases and 9 bases, in that order; junction bases with no gene match: 12. Written as DNA, the CDR3 is TGTGCCAGCAGCTCAACTAGACAGGGAAAGGTTTCACCCCTCCACTTT. This translates into CASSSTRQGKVSPLHF.

V is TRBV2 and J is TRBJ1-1, with D possibly being TRBD1 (6 bases). Trimming took off 11 bases at V and 2 bases at J, with 15 bases between the two ends. The CDR3 is 13 amino acids. Germline CDR1 and CDR2: SNHLY and FYNNEI. The CDR3 DNA reads as TGTGCCGGGCACAGGGAGTTTAACACTGAAGCTTTCTTT. Its protein is CAGHREFNTEAFF.

The rearrangement uses TRBV24-1 and TRBJ2-6; TRBD1 matches 12 bases. CDR3 length: 20 residues. CDR1 KGHDR and CDR2 SFDVKD come from the germline V gene. V trimming: 1 base; J trimming: 1 base; junction bases outside the gene matches: 7. The CDR3 loop reads CATSDFIRGQGASGANVLTF. The CDR3 DNA follows: TGTGCCACCAGTGATTTCATTAGGGGACAGGGGGCATCTGGGGCCAACGTCCTGACTTTC.

The chain carries TRBV10-3 and TRBJ2-3, with D possibly being TRBD2 (6 bases). Germline V gene sequence: CDR1 ENHRY, CDR2 SYGVKD. CDR3 length: 14 residues. Trimming shortened V by 3 bases and J by 2 bases, and 9 bases separated the two germline ends. CDR3: CAISESGHTDTQYF. The CDR3 nucleotides read TGTGCCATCAGTGAAAGCGGGCACACAGATACGCAGTATTTT.

CDR3 residues: CASSLSGQSNQPQHF. The CDR3 DNA is TGTGCCAGCAGTTTATCGGGACAGAGCAATCAGCCCCAGCATTTT. The rearrangement uses TRBV28 and TRBJ1-5; 7 bases align to TRBD1. The CDR3 length is 15 residues. V was pared by 1 base and J by 1 base, with 1 base of the junction left unmatched. CDR1 is MDHEN and CDR2 is SYDVKM in the germline V gene.

The rearrangement joins TRBV28 to TRBJ1-3; possible D gene TRBD1, 5 bases. The CDR3 covers 13 residues. Looked up from germline, CDR1 is MDHEN and CDR2 is SYDVKM. V lost 2 bases and J lost 4, with 6 bases in between. In nucleotides, the CDR3 is TGTGCCAGCAGTTTAAAGGGGGGAAACACCATATATTTT. Protein product: CASSLKGGNTIYF.

This clone was found once. The chain uses TRBV28 and TRBJ2-3; 9 nucleotides match TRBD1. There are 17 residues in the CDR3. Germline V gene lookup returns CDR1 MDHEN and CDR2 SYDVKM. The trim removed 1 base at V and 0 bases at J, leaving 5 bases unmatched. The CDR3 DNA reads as TGTGCCAGCAGTTTATCCACCGGGACAGGGAGCACAGATACGCAGTATTTT. It specifies CASSLSTGTGSTDTQYF. The entire variable domain, with the rest obtained from reference TRBV28 and TRBJ2-3, is as follows: DVKVTQSSRYLVKRTGEKVFLECVQDMDHENMFWYRQDPGLGLRLIYFSYDVKMKEKGDIPEGYSVSREKKERFSLILESASTNQTSMYLCASSLSTGTGSTDTQYFGPGTRLTVL.